Listed here are 21 T cell receptor beta chains from one sample, sequenced in a study of read filtering for tumor transcriptome and immune sequencing. This library used roughly 370 ng RNA and molecular barcoded adaptors spanning alpha/delta and beta/gamma chains. TCRdb re-called the reads through MiXCR, storing one row per CDR3 protein. This table holds about 62,000 distinct CDR3 sequences, roughly 19% found once. The specimen sequenced was a population of CD138-negative cells sorted from bone marrow. The receptors derive from a donor aged 40 or older with multiple myeloma.

In this sample, this clonotype turned up a few times. This chain links TRBV4-2 with TRBJ2-4, with TRBD2 as a possible D gene (5 bases). V gave up 2 bases and J gave up 8 bases, with 13 bases separating them. In germline, CDR1 is LGHNA, CDR2 YNFKEQ. The CDR3 runs to 14 residues. For the CDR3, the DNA is TGTGCCAGCAGCCAACGCGGGCGGTCGGACATTCAGTACTTC. This translates into CASSQRGRSDIQYF.

This clonotype rates as medium-sized (0.01 to 0.1%). The V gene is TRBV3-1, the J gene TRBJ2-1, with D possibly TRBD2 on 6 matching bases. CDR1 is LGHDT and CDR2 is YNNKEL in the germline V gene (reference sequence). The CDR3 runs 13 residues. V shed 1 base and J shed 10 bases, with 11 bases lying between them. CDR3: CASSQVRAGEQFF. The CDR3 region has the DNA TGTGCCAGCAGCCAAGTCCGCGCGGGGGAGCAGTTCTTC.

The chain recombines TRBV28 with TRBJ1-2, with D perhaps matching TRBD1 (6 bases). This CDR3 comprises 14 residues. Germline values: CDR1 MDHEN, CDR2 SYDVKM. Trimming removed 6 bases from V and 2 bases from J, with 13 bases in between. This chain's CDR3 is CASRKARGNYGYTF. CDR3 bases: TGTGCCAGCAGAAAGGCCAGGGGCAACTATGGCTACACCTTC.

This chain connects TRBV6-4 to TRBJ1-5; D uncertain. This CDR3 spans 13 amino acids. The germline gives CDR1 MRHNA, CDR2 SNTAGT. V dropped 4 bases and J dropped 6 bases, with 10 bases sitting between them. The CDR3 loop reads CASSVAQGQPQHF. The CDR3 nucleotides read TGTGCCAGCAGTGTAGCCCAAGGTCAGCCCCAGCATTTT.

This clonotype is deemed medium-sized. The rearrangement uses TRBV19 and TRBJ2-1; the match to TRBD2 covers 11 bases. The CDR3 covers 15 residues. Per the germline V gene, CDR1 is LNHDA and CDR2 is SQIVND (reference sequence). With 7 bases clipped from V and 2 bases from J, the junction kept 4 bases outside the gene matches. Here the CDR3 reads CASNVAGGPYNEQFF. CDR3 in DNA: TGTGCCAGTAATGTAGCGGGGGGGCCCTACAATGAGCAGTTCTTC.

This clonotype is medium-sized. The chain links TRBV3-1 to TRBJ2-3; possibly TRBD1 for D (6 bases). Germline V gene lookup returns CDR1 LGHDT and CDR2 YNNKEL (reference sequence). The germline V and J ends were trimmed by 4 bases and 5 bases, with 7 bases remaining between them. This CDR3 contains 12 residues. The CDR3 region is CASSLQGDTQYF. The CDR3 nucleotides read TGTGCCAGCAGCCTACAGGGAGATACGCAGTATTTT.

Details on this clonotype: A much larger clone is a single base away; this may be a read error. This sequence joins TRBV2 and TRBJ1-5; D is perhaps TRBD1 (5 bases). Germline values: CDR1 SNHLY, CDR2 FYNNEI. This CDR3 contains 15 residues. The CDR3 spells CASSENRPSNQSQHF. For the CDR3, the DNA is TGTGCCAGCAGTGAAAACAGGCCGAGCAATCAGTCCCAGCATTTT.

This clonotype showed up many times. This rearrangement joins TRBV5-1 to TRBJ2-3; D unresolved. Between the trimmed V and J ends, which lost 5 bases and 2 bases, there was a span of 9 bases. The CDR3 loop spans 13 amino acids. Germline V CDR1 and CDR2: SGHRS, YFSETQ. CDR3 in amino acids: CASREILTDTQYF. The CDR3 DNA sequence: TGCGCCAGCAGAGAGATCCTCACAGATACGCAGTATTTT. The full variable domain, its missing parts supplied by reference TRBV5-1 and TRBJ2-3, is KAGVTQTPRYLIKTRGQQVTLSCSPISGHRSVSWYQQTPGQGLQFLFEYFSETQRNKGNFPGRFSGRQFSNSRSEMNVSTLELGDSALYLCASREILTDTQYFGPGTRLTVL.

This clonotype was seen many times. This rearrangement joins TRBV20-1 to TRBJ2-7, with 10 bases that match TRBD1. Unmatched junction bases numbered 5, after V lost 0 bases and J lost 6 bases. The germline V gene encodes CDR1 DFQATT and CDR2 SNEGSKA (reference sequence). This CDR3 spans 14 amino acids. Here the CDR3 DNA reads TGCAGTGCTAGAGAAGAGACAGGGGGCCCCGAGCAGTACTTC. Protein: CSAREETGGPEQYF.

This clonotype has just one count. A clone one base away is much larger, so this may be a read error. The rearrangement links TRBV20-1 to TRBJ2-5; D is perhaps TRBD1 or TRBD2 (5 bases each). Trimming pared 5 bases from V and 4 bases from J, leaving 20 bases between. The germline V gene has CDR1 DFQATT and CDR2 SNEGSKA (reference sequence). The length of the CDR3 is 15 residues. CDR3 in DNA: TGCAGTGCTGGCCCAGGGACGGTACTACGAGAGACCCAGTACTTC. Protein sequence: CSAGPGTVLRETQYF.

There are many counts of this clonotype. The chain couples TRBV2 to TRBJ1-1, with D tentatively TRBD1 (5 bases). CDR3 length: 13 residues. Trimming shortened V by 7 bases and J by 0 bases, and 9 bases separated the two germline ends. Germline CDR1 SNHLY, CDR2 FYNNEI. CDR3 coding DNA: TGTGCCAGCAATGTCAGGGTGAACACTGAAGCTTTCTTT. Protein sequence: CASNVRVNTEAFF.

This clonotype has more than one count but fewer than ten. This sequence joins TRBV6-5 and TRBJ2-3, with TRBD1 identical over 8 bases. Germline CDR1 and CDR2: MNHEY and SVGAGI. The CDR3 extends over 14 amino acids. J was trimmed by 6 bases and V by 5 bases; bases with no gene match: 7. The chain's CDR3 is CASSPDRGRDTQYF. For the CDR3, the DNA is TGTGCCAGCAGTCCCGACAGGGGTAGGGATACGCAGTATTTT.

The table lists this clonotype with many counts. The chain carries TRBV30 and TRBJ2-1; D is possibly TRBD2 (6 bases). This CDR3 contains 14 residues. Looked up from germline, CDR1 is GTSNPN and CDR2 is SVGIG (reference sequence). Trimming cost V 0 bases and J 3 bases, with 9 bases left between them. The CDR3 DNA is TGTGCCTGGAGTGTACTGGGGGGCTACAATGAGCAGTTCTTC. This codes for CAWSVLGGYNEQFF.

This clonotype came up many times. This rearrangement joins TRBV7-3 to TRBJ2-2; tentatively, D is TRBD1 (6 bases). Germline loops: CDR1 SGHTA, CDR2 FQGTGA. CDR3 size: 15 residues. With 5 bases removed from V and 0 bases from J, the gap between germline ends came to 10 bases. In DNA, the CDR3 is TGTGCCAGCAGCGCCACAGGGACGAACACCGGGGAGCTGTTTTTT. Translation: CASSATGTNTGELFF.

Many counts were recorded for this clonotype. The V call is TRBV29-1, the J call TRBJ2-5, with D maybe TRBD2 (5 bases). Trimming took 3 bases from V and 5 from J, leaving 10 bases between them. Per germline, CDR1 SQVTM and CDR2 ANQGSEA. This CDR3 has 12 residues. The CDR3 sequence: CSVDRGPETQYF. Written as DNA, the CDR3 is TGCAGCGTTGATCGGGGTCCGGAGACCCAGTACTTC.

Notes on this clonotype: The CDR3 end shows no conserved phenylalanine or tryptophan, and so a read error is likely. The chain couples TRBV7-9 to TRBJ2-7; 7 nucleotides align to TRBD2. This CDR3 spans 14 amino acids. Germline V gene data show CDR1 as SEHNR and CDR2 as FQNEAQ (reference sequence). The CDR3 nucleotides read TGTGGCAGCAGCTCTAGCGGAGGGGCCGACGAGCAGTACTCC. Amino acid sequence: CGSSSSGGADEQYS.

This clonotype was counted at least ten times. V usage is TRBV6-2 or TRBV6-3 and J usage is TRBJ1-6; 7 nucleotides agree with TRBD1. Trimming took 8 bases from V and 7 from J; bases not matched to a gene: 5. Germline loops: CDR1 MNHEY, CDR2 SVGEGT. The CDR3 sequence is 13 residues long. The CDR3 spells CASGDRENSPLHF. Here the CDR3 DNA reads TGTGCCAGCGGAGACAGGGAGAATTCACCCCTCCACTTT.

This clonotype has a single count. No conserved phenylalanine or tryptophan is present at the end of the CDR3, so a read error is the likely explanation. This chain uses TRBV6-2 or TRBV6-3 with TRBJ2-5; a possible D gene is TRBD2 (6 bases). Germline assignment: CDR1 MNHEY and CDR2 SVGEGT. Trimming pared 5 bases from V and 2 bases from J, leaving 12 bases between. This CDR3 contains 14 residues. The CDR3 region is CASSTRDFQETQYS. The CDR3 nucleotides are TGTGCCAGCAGTACGCGGGACTTTCAAGAGACCCAGTACTCC.

This clonotype was found many times. The CDR3 coding sequence is TGCGCCAGCAGCTCAGCGGGGGGGTACAATGAGCAGTTCTTC. This encodes CASSSAGGYNEQFF. The gene calls are TRBV5-1 and TRBJ2-1; 10 bases map to TRBD2. CDR3 length: 14 amino acids. Trimming cost V 3 bases and J 4 bases; bases outside gene matches: 1. Per the germline V gene, CDR1 is SGHRS and CDR2 is YFSETQ.

The chain carries TRBV7-2 and TRBJ2-5; no reliable D call. Per the germline V gene, CDR1 is SGHTA and CDR2 is FQGNSA. The CDR3 spans 14 residues. V was trimmed by 5 bases and J by 5 bases, leaving 15 bases between them. CDR3 in DNA: TGTGCCAGCAGCCCCCAGGCCGGGCTGGAGACCCAGTACTTC. Amino acid sequence: CASSPQAGLETQYF.

Regarding this clonotype: The junction departs from the called germline gene at one end, perhaps through a read error. The V call is TRBV29-1, the J call TRBJ2-5, with unresolved D. The germline gives CDR1 SQVTM, CDR2 ANQGSEA. The CDR3 extends over 15 amino acids. The CDR3 coding sequence is TGCTGCGTTGAAGATCAAGGATCGTACCAAGAGACCCAGTACTTC. It encodes CCVEDQGSYQETQYF.